Listed here are 9 T cell receptor beta chains from one sample, sequenced in a study of T-cell memory formation after mild COVID-19. Each CDR3 protein is one row after TCRdb ran MiXCR on the 5' RACE reads. The sample carries roughly 13,000 distinct CDR3 sequences, approximately 20% recorded once. Sequenced sample: PBMCs or a T cell subset sorted from them (not recorded which). The receptors originated from an adult woman who had mild COVID-19 (a few samples of this study predate the infection). Cell type and time point are not known.

In its sample, this clonotype was seen once. The CDR3 sequence: CSARDLGGQSVTQYF. In DNA, the CDR3 is TGCAGTGCTAGAGATCTAGGGGGCCAGTCGGTTACGCAGTATTTT. The chain combines TRBV20-1 with TRBJ2-3; 7 nucleotides match TRBD1. Germline V CDR1 and CDR2: DFQATT, SNEGSKA (reference sequence). The CDR3 extends over 15 amino acids. Trimming took 0 bases from V and 8 from J; bases not matched to a gene: 11.

This clonotype was seen a few times. The chain couples TRBV7-8 to TRBJ1-2; 7 bases are a match to TRBD1. The CDR3 consists of 15 residues. Germline V gene data show CDR1 as SGHVS and CDR2 as FQNEAQ. Trimming cost V 5 bases and J 2 bases; bases outside gene matches: 8. CDR3 bases: TGTGCCAGCAGCGAACCAGGGGGATTAAACTATGGCTACACCTTC. Its protein product is CASSEPGGLNYGYTF. The full variable domain, in which reference TRBV7-8 and TRBJ1-2 provide the parts outside the CDR3, is GAGVSQSPRYKVAKRGQDVALRCDPISGHVSLFWYQQALGQGPEFLTYFQNEAQLDKSGLPSDRFFAERPEGSVSTLKIQRTQQEDSAVYLCASSEPGGLNYGYTFGSGTRLTVV.

The chain couples TRBV29-1 to TRBJ1-2; a possible D gene is TRBD1 (6 bases). With 3 bases removed from V and 4 bases from J, the gap between germline ends came to 12 bases. The CDR3 is made up of 13 amino acids. The germline V gene has CDR1 SQVTM and CDR2 ANQGSEA. CDR3 sequence (DNA): TGCAGCGTTGAGAGGGACACAGGCTATGGCTACACCTTC. Amino acid sequence: CSVERDTGYGYTF.

This clonotype was recorded only once. CDR3 sequence (DNA): TGTGCCAGCAGCCAAGTCGCGGAAGTTTATGGCTACACCTTC. Protein product: CASSQVAEVYGYTF. V gene TRBV4-2 combines with J gene TRBJ1-2; D is uncertain. Germline V gives CDR1 LGHNA, CDR2 YNFKEQ. The germline V and J ends were trimmed by 1 base and 5 bases, with 11 bases remaining between them. This CDR3 is 14 amino acids long.

Ten or more counts support this clonotype. The V and J genes are TRBV18 and TRBJ1-1; the D gene is possibly TRBD1 (5 bases). With 3 bases removed from V and 3 bases from J, the gap between germline ends came to 14 bases. Looked up from germline, CDR1 is KGHSH and CDR2 is LQKENI. This CDR3 has 15 residues. The CDR3 is CASSPDAGIDTEAFF. The CDR3 bases are TGTGCCAGCTCACCCGACGCAGGGATAGACACTGAAGCTTTCTTT.

This clonotype was counted many times. V usage is TRBV7-8 and J usage is TRBJ1-5; D not resolved. Germline assignment: CDR1 SGHVS and CDR2 FQNEAQ. The CDR3 runs to 15 residues. With 4 bases removed from V and 6 bases from J, the gap between germline ends came to 16 bases. The CDR3 region has the DNA TGTGCCAGCAGCTCCGGTGCGGGGAGAGGTCAGCCCCAGCATTTT. Residues: CASSSGAGRGQPQHF.

This clonotype was recorded at least ten times. The CDR3 here is CATSILGGSEQYF. Here the CDR3 DNA reads TGTGCCACCAGCATTTTAGGGGGCAGCGAGCAGTACTTC. The chain joins TRBV15 to TRBJ2-7; 7 nucleotides line up with TRBD1. V was pared by 4 bases and J by 6 bases, with 6 bases of the junction left unmatched. The CDR3 sequence is 13 residues long. Per germline, CDR1 LNHNV and CDR2 YYDKDF (reference sequence).

The table lists this clonotype with many counts. V is TRBV27 and J is TRBJ2-1; 7 bases line up with TRBD1. After removal of 3 bases from V and 2 bases from J, the junction contained 7 bases not matched to a gene. The CDR3 is 16 amino acids. From germline, CDR1 is MNHEY and CDR2 SMNVEV (reference sequence). CDR3 coding DNA: TGTGCCAGCAGTTTTCAACAGGGGTCAGCCTACAATGAGCAGTTCTTC. It is translated as CASSFQQGSAYNEQFF.

This clonotype was seen ten or more times. The chain recombines TRBV7-9 with TRBJ1-5; D is undetermined. The CDR3 loop spans 12 amino acids. Trimming left V 3 bases short and J 1 base short, with 1 base between. Germline lookup yields CDR1 SEHNR and CDR2 FQNEAQ (reference sequence). The CDR3 loop is CASSLSNQPQHF. The CDR3 coding sequence is TGTGCCAGCAGCTTGAGCAATCAGCCCCAGCATTTT.